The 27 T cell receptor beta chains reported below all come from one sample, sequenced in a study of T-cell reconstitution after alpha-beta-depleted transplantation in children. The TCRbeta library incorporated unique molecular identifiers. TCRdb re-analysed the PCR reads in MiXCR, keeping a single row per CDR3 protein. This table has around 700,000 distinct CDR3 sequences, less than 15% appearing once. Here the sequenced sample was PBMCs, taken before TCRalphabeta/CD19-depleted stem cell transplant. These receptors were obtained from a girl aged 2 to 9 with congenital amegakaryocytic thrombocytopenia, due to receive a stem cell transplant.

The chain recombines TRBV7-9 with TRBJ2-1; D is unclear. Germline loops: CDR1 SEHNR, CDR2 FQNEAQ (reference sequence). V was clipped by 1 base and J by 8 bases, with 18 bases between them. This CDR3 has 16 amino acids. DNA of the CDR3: TGTGCCAGCAGCTTAGTCGAGACAAACAGCTTTTATGAGCAGTTCTTC. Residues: CASSLVETNSFYEQFF.

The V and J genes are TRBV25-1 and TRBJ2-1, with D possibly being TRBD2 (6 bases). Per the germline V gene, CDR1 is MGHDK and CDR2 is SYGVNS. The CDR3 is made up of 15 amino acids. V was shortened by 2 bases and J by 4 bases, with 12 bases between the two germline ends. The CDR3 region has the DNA TGTGCCAGCAGTGAACTCCGGGGGAATTACAATGAGCAGTTCTTC. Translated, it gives CASSELRGNYNEQFF. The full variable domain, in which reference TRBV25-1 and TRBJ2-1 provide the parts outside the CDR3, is EADIYQTPRYLVIGTGKKITLECSQTMGHDKMYWYQQDPGMELHLIHYSYGVNSTEKGDLSSESTVSRIRTEHFPLTLESARPSHTSQYLCASSELRGNYNEQFFGPGTRLTVL.

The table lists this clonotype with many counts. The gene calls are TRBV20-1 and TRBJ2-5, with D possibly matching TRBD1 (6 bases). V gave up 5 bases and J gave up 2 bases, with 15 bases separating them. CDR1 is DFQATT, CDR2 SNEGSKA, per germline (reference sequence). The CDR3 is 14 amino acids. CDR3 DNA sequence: TGCAGTGCTGGAAGACAGGCTTCTCAAGAGACCCAGTACTTC. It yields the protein CSAGRQASQETQYF.

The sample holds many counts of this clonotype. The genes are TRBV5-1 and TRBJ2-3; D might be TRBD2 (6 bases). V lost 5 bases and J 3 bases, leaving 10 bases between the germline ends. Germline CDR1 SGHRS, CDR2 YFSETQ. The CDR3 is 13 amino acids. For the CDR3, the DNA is TGCGCCAGCAGAGGGGCGGGAACAGATACGCAGTATTTT. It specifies CASRGAGTDTQYF.

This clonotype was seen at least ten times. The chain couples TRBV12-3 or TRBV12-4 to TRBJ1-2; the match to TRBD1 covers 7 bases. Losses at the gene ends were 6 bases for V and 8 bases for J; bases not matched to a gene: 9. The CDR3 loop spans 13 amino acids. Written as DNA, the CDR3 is TGTGCCAGCAGCCCTGGACAGGTCCCGGGCTACACCTTC. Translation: CASSPGQVPGYTF.

The CDR3 DNA is TGTGCCGGGGGGGCCTACACTGAAGCTTTCTTT. Translated, it gives CAGGAYTEAFF. The chain recombines TRBV2 with TRBJ1-1; TRBD1 might be the D (6 bases). V lost 11 bases and J lost 3, with 10 bases in between. The CDR3 totals 11 residues. From germline, CDR1 is SNHLY and CDR2 FYNNEI.

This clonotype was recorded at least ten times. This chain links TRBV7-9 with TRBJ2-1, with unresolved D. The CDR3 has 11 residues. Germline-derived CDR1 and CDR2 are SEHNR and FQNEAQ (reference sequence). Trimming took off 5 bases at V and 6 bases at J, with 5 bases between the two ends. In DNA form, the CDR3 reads TGTGCCAGCAGCGGCCCCAATGAGCAGTTCTTC. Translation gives CASSGPNEQFF.

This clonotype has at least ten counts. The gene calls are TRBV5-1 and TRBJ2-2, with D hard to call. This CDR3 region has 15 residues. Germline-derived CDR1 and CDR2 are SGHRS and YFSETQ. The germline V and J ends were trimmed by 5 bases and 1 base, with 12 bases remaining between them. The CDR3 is CASSSPMVNTGELFF. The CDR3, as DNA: TGCGCCAGCAGTTCCCCGATGGTGAACACCGGGGAGCTGTTTTTT.

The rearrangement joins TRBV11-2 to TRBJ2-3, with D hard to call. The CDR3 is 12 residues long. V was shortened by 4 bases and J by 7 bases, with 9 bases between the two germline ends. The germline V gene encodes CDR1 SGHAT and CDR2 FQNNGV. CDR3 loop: CASSSGQNTQYF. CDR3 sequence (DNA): TGTGCCAGCAGCTCCGGCCAAAATACGCAGTATTTT.

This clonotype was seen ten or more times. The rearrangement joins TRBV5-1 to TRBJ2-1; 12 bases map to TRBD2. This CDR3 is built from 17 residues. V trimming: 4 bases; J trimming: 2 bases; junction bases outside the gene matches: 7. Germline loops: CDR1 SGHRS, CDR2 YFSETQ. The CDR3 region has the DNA TGCGCCAGCAGCCCAAACCCTAGCGGGAGGGCCTACAATGAGCAGTTCTTC. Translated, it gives CASSPNPSGRAYNEQFF.

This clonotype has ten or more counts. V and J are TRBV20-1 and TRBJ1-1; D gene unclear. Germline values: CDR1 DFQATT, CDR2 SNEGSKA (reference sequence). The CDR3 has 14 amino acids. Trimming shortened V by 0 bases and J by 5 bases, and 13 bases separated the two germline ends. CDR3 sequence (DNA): TGCAGTGCTAGAGACTCAAACCAGAGGACTGAAGCTTTCTTT. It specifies CSARDSNQRTEAFF.

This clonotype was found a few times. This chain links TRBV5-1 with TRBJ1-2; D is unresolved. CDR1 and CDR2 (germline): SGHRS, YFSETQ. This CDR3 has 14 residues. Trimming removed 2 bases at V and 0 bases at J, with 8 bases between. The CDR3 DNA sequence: TGCGCCAGCAGCTTTTACGGGGCTAACTATGGCTACACCTTC. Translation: CASSFYGANYGYTF. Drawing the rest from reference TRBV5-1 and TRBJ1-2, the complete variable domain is KAGVTQTPRYLIKTRGQQVTLSCSPISGHRSVSWYQQTPGQGLQFLFEYFSETQRNKGNFPGRFSGRQFSNSRSEMNVSTLELGDSALYLCASSFYGANYGYTFGSGTRLTVV.

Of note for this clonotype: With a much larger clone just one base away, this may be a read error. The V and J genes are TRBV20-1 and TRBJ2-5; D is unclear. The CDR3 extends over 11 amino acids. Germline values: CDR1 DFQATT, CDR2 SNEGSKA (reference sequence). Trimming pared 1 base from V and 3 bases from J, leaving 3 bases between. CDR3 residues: CSARGKETQYF. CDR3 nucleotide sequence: TGCAGTGCTAGAGGGAAAGAGACCCAGTACTTC.

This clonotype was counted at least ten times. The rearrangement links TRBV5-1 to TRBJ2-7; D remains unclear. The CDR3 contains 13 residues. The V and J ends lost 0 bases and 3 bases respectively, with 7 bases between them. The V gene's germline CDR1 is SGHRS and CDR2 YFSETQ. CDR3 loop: CASSLEDDYEQYF. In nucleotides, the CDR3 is TGCGCCAGCAGCTTGGAGGATGACTACGAGCAGTACTTC.

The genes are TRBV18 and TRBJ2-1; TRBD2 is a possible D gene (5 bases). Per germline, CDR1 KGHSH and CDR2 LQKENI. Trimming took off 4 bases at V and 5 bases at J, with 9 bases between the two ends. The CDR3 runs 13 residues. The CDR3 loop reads CASSQGLDNEQFF. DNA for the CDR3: TGTGCCAGCTCACAAGGACTCGACAATGAGCAGTTCTTC.

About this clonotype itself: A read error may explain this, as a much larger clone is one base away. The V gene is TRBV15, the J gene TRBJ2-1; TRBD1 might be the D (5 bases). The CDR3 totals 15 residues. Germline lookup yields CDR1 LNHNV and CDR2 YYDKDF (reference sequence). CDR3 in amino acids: CATSRETVSYNEKFF. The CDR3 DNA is TGTGCCACCAGCAGGGAGACAGTCTCCTACAATGAGAAGTTCTTC.

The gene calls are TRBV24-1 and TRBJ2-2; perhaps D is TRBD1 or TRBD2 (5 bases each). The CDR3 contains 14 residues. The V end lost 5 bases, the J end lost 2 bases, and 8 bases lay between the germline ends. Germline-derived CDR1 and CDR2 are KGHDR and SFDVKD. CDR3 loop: CATSGGGNTGELFF. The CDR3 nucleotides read TGTGCCACCAGTGGTGGGGGTAACACCGGGGAGCTGTTTTTT.

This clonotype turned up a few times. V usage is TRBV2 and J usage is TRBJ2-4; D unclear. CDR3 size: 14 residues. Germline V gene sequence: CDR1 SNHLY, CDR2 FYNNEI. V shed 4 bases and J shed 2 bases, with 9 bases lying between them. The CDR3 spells CASSVGVPKNIQYF. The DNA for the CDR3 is TGTGCCAGCAGTGTTGGCGTACCCAAAAACATTCAGTACTTC.

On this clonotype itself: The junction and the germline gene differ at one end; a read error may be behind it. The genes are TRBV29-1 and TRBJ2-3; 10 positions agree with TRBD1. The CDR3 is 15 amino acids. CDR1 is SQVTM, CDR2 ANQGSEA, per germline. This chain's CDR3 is CSVEGDRGPSDTQYF. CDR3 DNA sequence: TGCAGCGTGGAAGGGGACAGGGGCCCATCGGATACGCAGTATTTT.

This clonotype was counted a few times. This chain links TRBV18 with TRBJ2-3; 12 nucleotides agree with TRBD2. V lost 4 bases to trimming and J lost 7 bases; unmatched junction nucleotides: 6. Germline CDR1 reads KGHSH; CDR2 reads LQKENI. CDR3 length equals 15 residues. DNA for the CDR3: TGTGCCAGCTCACGATCGACTAGCGGGAGATATACGCAGTATTTT. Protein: CASSRSTSGRYTQYF. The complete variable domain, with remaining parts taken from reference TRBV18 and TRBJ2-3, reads NAGVMQNPRHLVRRRGQEARLRCSPMKGHSHVYWYRQLPEEGLKFMVYLQKENIIDESGMPKERFSAEFPKEGPSILRIQQVVRGDSAAYFCASSRSTSGRYTQYFGPGTRLTVL.

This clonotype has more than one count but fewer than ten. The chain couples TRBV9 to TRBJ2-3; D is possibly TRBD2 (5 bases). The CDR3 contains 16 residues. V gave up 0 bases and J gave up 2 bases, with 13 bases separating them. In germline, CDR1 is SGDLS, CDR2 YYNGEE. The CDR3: CASSVAMGEPTDTQYF. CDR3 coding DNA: TGTGCCAGCAGCGTAGCGATGGGAGAGCCCACAGATACGCAGTATTTT.

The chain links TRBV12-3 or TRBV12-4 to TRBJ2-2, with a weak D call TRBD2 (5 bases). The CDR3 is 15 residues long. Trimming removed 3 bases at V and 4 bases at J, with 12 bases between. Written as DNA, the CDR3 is TGTGCCAGCAGTTTCTCGACCGGACTCACCGGGGAGCTGTTTTTT. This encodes CASSFSTGLTGELFF.

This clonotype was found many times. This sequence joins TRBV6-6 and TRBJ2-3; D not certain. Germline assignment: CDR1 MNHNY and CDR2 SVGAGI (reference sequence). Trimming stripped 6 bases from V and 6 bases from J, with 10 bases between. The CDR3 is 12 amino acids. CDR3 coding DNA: TGTGCCAGCAGGGAGACGTGGGATACGCAGTATTTT. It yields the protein CASRETWDTQYF.

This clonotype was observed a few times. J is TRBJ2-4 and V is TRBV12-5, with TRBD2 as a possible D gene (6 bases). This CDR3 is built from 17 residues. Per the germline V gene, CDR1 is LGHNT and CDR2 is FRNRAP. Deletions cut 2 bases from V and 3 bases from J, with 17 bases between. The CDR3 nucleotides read TGTGCTAGTGGTTTGCCCCAGGAGGGCCTGGACAAAAACATTCAGTACTTC. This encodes CASGLPQEGLDKNIQYF. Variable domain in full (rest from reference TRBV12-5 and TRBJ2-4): DARVTQTPRHKVTEMGQEVTMRCQPILGHNTVFWYRQTMMQGLELLAYFRNRAPLDDSGMPKDRFSAEMPDATLATLKIQPSEPRDSAVYFCASGLPQEGLDKNIQYFGAGTRLSVL.

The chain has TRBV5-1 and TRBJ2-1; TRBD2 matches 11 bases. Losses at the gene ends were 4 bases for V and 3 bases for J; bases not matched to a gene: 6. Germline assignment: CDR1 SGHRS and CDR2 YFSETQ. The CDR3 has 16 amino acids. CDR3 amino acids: CASSPTGTSGYNEQFF. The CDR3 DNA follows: TGCGCCAGCAGCCCCACCGGGACTAGCGGCTACAATGAGCAGTTCTTC.

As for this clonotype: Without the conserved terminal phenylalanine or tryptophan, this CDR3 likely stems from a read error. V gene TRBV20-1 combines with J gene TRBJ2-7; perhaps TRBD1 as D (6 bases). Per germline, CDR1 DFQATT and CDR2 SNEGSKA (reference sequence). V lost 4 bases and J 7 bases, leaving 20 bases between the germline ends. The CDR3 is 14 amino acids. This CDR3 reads CSATGQSGTLEQYS. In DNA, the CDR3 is TGCAGTGCTACCGGACAGTCTGGGACATTGGAGCAGTACTCC.

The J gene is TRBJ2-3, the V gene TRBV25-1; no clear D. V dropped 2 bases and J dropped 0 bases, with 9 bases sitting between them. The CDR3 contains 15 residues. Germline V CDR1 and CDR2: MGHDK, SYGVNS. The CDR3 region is CASSEQPLSTDTQYF. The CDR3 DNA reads TGTGCCAGCAGTGAACAGCCTTTGAGCACAGATACGCAGTATTTT. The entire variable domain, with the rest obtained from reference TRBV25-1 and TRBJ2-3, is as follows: EADIYQTPRYLVIGTGKKITLECSQTMGHDKMYWYQQDPGMELHLIHYSYGVNSTEKGDLSSESTVSRIRTEHFPLTLESARPSHTSQYLCASSEQPLSTDTQYFGPGTRLTVL.